Given below is one T cell receptor beta chain in context. As yet, its antigen is unknown. Libraries for TCRalpha and TCRbeta carried sample barcodes and unique molecular identifiers via 5'RACE. MiXCR was run by TCRdb on the 5' RACE reads, yielding one entry per CDR3 protein. The data contain roughly 450,000 distinct CDR3 sequences, 15% to 20% of them seen just once; the ten biggest clones take up around an eighth. The sample originates from a study of T-cell memory formation after mild COVID-19. Study context: The two donors had largely donor-specific TCR clusters. Study findings and constraints: Cross-reactive memory seemingly joined, as some responding clones were found in pre-infection memory.

Germline V CDR1 and CDR2: LNHNV, YYDKDF (reference sequence). The CDR3 loop spans 14 amino acids. Unmatched junction bases numbered 7, after V lost 5 bases and J lost 5 bases. The sequence came from an adult woman who had mild COVID-19 (a few samples of this study predate the infection). Cell type and time point are not known. The sequenced material came from PBMCs or a T cell subset sorted from them (not recorded which). The genes are TRBV15 and TRBJ2-5, with TRBD1 matching over 8 bases. CDR3 bases: TGTGCCACCAGCCCCTCAGGGGGCGTGGAGACCCAGTACTTC. This encodes CATSPSGGVETQYF.